The clone carrying this T cell receptor beta chain turned up a few times. Its antigen is unknown. Germline V gives CDR1 MDHEN, CDR2 SYDVKM. V shed 9 bases and J 0 bases; nucleotides not matched to a gene: 15. There are 19 residues in the CDR3. These data belong to a study of cytomegalovirus exposure and HLA in healthy donors. Findings of the study overall: Most of the CMV-associated TCR beta chains (in a later analysis) appeared to be HLA-restricted. TCR beta V segments were, for the most part, productive about 90% or about 30% of the time in an earlier analysis.

Primers for the PCR totalled 60 Vbeta and 13 Jbeta. Method: immunoSEQ multiplex PCR; TCRdb's copy keeps in-frame clones and lacks some. The sample lists about 82,000 clones; about 60% were seen once. The rearrangement uses TRBV28 and TRBJ2-2; 11 nucleotides align to TRBD2. The sequence was collected from a woman between 40 and 50 years old in good health and CMV-seropositive. The sequenced material came from PBMCs. CDR3 region: CASYTETSGETTNTGELFF. As DNA, the CDR3 is TGTGCCAGTTATACGGAGACTAGCGGGGAGACAACGAACACCGGGGAGCTGTTTTTT. The variable domain in full, with the rest retrieved from reference TRBV28 and TRBJ2-2, is DVKVTQSSRYLVKRTGEKVFLECVQDMDHENMFWYRQDPGLGLRLIYFSYDVKMKEKGDIPEGYSVSREKKERFSLILESASTNQTSMYLCASYTETSGETTNTGELFFGEGSRLTVL.